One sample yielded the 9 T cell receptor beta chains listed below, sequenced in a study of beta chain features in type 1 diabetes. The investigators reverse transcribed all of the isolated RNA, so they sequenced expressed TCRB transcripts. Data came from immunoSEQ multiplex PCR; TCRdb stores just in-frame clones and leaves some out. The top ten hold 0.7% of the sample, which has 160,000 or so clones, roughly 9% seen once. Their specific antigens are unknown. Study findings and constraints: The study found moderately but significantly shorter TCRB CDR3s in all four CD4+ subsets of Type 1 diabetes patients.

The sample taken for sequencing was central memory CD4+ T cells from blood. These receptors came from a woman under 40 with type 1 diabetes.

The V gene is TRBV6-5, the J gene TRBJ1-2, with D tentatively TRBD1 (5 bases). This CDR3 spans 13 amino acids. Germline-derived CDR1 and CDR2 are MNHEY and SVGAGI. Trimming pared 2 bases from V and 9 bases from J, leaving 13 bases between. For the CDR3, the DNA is TGTGCCAGCAGTTACAGGCAGGGATGGAGCTACACCTTC. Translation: CASSYRQGWSYTF.

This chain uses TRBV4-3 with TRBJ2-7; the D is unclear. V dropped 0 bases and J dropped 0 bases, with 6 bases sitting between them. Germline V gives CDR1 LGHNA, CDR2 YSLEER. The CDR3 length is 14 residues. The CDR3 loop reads CASSQEESSYEQYF. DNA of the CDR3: TGCGCCAGCAGCCAAGAGGAGAGCTCCTACGAGCAGTACTTC.

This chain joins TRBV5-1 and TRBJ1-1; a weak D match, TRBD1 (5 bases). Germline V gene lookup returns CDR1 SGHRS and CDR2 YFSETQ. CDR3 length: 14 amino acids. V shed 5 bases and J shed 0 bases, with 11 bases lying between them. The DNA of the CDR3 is TGCGCCAGCAGGCCGGGACTCATGAACACTGAAGCTTTCTTT. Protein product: CASRPGLMNTEAFF.

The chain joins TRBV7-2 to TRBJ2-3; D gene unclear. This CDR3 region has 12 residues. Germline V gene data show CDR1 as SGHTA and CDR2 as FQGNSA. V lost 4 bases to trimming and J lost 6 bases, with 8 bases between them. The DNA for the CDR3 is TGTGCCAGCAGCTATTTCTCGGATACGCAGTATTTT. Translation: CASSYFSDTQYF. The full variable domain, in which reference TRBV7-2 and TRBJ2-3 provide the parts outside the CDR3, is GAGVSQSPSNKVTEKGKDVELRCDPISGHTALYWYRQSLGQGLEFLIYFQGNSAPDKSGLPSDRFSAERTGGSVSTLTIQRTQQEDSAVYLCASSYFSDTQYFGPGTRLTVL.

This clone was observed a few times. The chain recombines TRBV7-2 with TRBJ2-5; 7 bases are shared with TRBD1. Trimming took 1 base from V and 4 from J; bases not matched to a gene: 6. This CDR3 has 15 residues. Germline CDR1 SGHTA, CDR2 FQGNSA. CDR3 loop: CASSLGTTGIETQYF. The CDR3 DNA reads TGTGCCAGCAGCTTAGGGACGACAGGGATAGAGACCCAGTACTTC.

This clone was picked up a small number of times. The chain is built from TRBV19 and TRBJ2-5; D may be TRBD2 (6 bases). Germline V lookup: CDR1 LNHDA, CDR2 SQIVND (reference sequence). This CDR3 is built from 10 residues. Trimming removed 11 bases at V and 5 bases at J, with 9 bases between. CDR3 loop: CASGRETQYF. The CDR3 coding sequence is TGTGCCTCAGGGAGGGAGACCCAGTACTTC.

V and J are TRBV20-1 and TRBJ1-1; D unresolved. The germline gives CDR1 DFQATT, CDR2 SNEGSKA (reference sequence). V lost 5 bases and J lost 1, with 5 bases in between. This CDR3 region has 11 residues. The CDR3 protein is CSAEGNTEAFF. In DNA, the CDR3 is TGCAGTGCTGAGGGGAACACTGAAGCTTTCTTT.

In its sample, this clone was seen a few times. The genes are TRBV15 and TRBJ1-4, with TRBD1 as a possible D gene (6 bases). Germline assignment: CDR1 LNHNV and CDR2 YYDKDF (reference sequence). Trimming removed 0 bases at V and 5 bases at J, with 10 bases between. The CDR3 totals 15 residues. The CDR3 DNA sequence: TGTGCCACCAGCAGAGATCAGGGGAACAATGAAAAACTGTTTTTT. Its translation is CATSRDQGNNEKLFF.

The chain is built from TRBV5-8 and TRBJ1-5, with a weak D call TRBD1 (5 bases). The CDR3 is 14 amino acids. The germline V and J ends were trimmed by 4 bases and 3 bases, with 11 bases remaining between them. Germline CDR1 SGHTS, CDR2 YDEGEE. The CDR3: CASSETENNQPQHF. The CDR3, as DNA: TGTGCCAGCAGCGAGACAGAAAACAATCAGCCCCAGCATTTT.